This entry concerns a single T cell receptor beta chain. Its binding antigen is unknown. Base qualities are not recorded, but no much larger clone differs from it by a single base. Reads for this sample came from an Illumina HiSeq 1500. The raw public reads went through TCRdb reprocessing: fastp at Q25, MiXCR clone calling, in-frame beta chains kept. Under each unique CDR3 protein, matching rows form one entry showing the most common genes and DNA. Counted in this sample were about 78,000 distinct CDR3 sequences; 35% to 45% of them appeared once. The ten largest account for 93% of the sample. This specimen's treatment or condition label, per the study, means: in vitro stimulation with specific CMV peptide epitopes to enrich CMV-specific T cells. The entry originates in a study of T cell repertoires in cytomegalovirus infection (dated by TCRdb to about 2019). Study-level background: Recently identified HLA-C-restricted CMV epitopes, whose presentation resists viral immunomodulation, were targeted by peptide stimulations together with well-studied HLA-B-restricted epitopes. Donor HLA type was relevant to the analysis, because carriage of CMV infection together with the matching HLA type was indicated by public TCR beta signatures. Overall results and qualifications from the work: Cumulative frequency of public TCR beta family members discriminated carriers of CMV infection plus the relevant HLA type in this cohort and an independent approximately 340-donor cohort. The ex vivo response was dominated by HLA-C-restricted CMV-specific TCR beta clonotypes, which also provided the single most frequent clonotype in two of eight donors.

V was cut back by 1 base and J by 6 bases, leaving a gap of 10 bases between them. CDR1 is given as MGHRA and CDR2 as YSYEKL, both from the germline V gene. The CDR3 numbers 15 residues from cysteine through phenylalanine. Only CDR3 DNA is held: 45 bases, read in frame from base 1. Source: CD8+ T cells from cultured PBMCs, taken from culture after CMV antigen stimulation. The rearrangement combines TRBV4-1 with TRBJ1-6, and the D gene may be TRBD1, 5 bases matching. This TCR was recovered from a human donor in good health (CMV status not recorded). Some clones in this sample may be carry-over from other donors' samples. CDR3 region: CASSQVTDTNSPLHF. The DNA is TGCGCCAGCAGCCAAGTGACGGACACTAATTCACCCCTCCACTTT.